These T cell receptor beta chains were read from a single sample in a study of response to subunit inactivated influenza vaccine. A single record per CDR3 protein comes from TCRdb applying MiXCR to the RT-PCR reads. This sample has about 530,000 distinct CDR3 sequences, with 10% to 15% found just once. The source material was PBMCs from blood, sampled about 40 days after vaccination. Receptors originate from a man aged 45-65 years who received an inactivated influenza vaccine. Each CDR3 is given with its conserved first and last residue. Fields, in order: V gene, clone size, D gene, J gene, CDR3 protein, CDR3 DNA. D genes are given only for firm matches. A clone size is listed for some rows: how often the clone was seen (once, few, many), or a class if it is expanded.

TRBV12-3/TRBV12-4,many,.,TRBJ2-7,CASSFPSDEQYF,TGTGCCAGCAGTTTCCCCTCGGATGAGCAGTACTTC
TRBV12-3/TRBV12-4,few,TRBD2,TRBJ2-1,CASGGGSYNEQFF,TGTGCCAGTGGCGGGGGCTCCTACAATGAGCAGTTCTTC
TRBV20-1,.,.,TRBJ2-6,CSAMTVSGANVLTF,TGCAGTGCTATGACAGTCTCTGGGGCCAACGTCCTGACTTTC
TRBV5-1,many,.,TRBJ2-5,CASSLRLREETQYF,TGCGCCAGCAGCTTGAGGCTTCGAGAAGAGACCCAGTACTTC
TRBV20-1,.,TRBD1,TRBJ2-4,CSARDRDSLNIQYF,TGCAGTGCTAGAGACCGGGACAGCTTAAACATTCAGTACTTC
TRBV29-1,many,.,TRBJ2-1,CSVGRIYNEQFF,TGCAGCGTTGGCAGGATCTACAATGAGCAGTTCTTC
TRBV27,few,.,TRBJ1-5,CASSLRPNDQPQHF,TGTGCCAGCAGTTTACGACCGAACGATCAGCCCCAGCATTTT
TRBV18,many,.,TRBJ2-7,CASSPTAPGEQYF,TGTGCCAGCTCACCGACAGCCCCCGGCGAGCAGTACTTC
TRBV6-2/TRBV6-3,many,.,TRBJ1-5,CASSYTVPRPQHF,TGTGCCAGCAGTTATACAGTGCCGAGGCCCCAGCATTTT
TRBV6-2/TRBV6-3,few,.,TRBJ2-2,CASSYFRGSANTGELFF,TGTGCCAGCAGTTATTTCCGTGGTAGCGCGAACACCGGGGAGCTGTTTTTT
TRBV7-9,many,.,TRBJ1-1,CASSLRAWPSDTEAFF,TGTGCCAGCAGCCTCAGAGCGTGGCCATCGGACACTGAAGCTTTCTTT